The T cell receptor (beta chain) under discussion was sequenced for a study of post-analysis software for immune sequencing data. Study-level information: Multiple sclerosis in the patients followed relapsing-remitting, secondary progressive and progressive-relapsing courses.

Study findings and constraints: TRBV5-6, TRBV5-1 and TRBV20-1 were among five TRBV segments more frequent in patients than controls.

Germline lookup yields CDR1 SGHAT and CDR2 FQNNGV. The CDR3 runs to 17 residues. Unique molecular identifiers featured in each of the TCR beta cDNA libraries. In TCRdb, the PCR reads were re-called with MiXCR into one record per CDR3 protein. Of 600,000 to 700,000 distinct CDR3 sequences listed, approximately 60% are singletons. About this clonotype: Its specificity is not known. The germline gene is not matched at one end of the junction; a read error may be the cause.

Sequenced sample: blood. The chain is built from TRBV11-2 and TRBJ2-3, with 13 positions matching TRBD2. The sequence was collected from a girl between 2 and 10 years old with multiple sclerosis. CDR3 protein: CASSLTSGRESTDTQYF. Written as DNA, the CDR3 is TGCGCCAGCAGCCTTACTAGCGGGAGGGAAAGCACAGATACGCAGTATTTT.